The rows below give T cell receptor beta chains drawn from one sample of a study of blood T cells in healthy people across ages. Each CDR3 protein gets one entry after TCRdb re-called the 5' RACE reads with MiXCR. The table shows just over 800,000 distinct CDR3 sequences, with around 62% occurring only once. What was sequenced was blood. These receptor sequences come from a man aged 30 to 45 in good health. Each CDR3 is given with its conserved first and last residue. The D gene is left open where the match is weak. For some rows the clone size is stated as once, few or many, or as a class when expanded; others skip it.

cdr3_aa: CASSAGTGSQYF
cdr3_nt: TGTGCCAGCTCGGCCGGGACAGGATCGCAGTACTTC
j_call: TRBJ2-7
v_call: TRBV7-6
clone_size: .
d_call: TRBD1

cdr3_aa: CASSFFGSSPLHF
cdr3_nt: TGTGCCAGCAGTTTTTTTGGGAGTTCACCCCTCCACTTT
j_call: TRBJ1-6
v_call: TRBV12-3/TRBV12-4
clone_size: few
d_call: .

cdr3_aa: CASSAPPSCEQYF
cdr3_nt: TGTGCCAGCAGCGCCCCTCCTAGCTGCGAGCAGTACTTC
j_call: TRBJ2-7
v_call: TRBV9
clone_size: once
d_call: .

cdr3_aa: CASSLSTGHPSYEQYF
cdr3_nt: TGTGCCAGCAGTTTATCAACGGGACACCCGTCCTACGAGCAGTACTTC
j_call: TRBJ2-7
v_call: TRBV27
clone_size: .
d_call: .

cdr3_aa: CASSVTGATEAFF
cdr3_nt: TGTGCCAGCAGCGTCACAGGGGCCACTGAAGCTTTCTTT
j_call: TRBJ1-1
v_call: TRBV9
clone_size: .
d_call: TRBD1

cdr3_aa: CASSVTSSGGAVDTQYF
cdr3_nt: TGTGCCAGCAGCGTTACCTCCAGCGGGGGGGCCGTGGATACGCAGTATTTT
j_call: TRBJ2-3
v_call: TRBV9
clone_size: few
d_call: TRBD2

cdr3_aa: CATSNKKLGQGVETQYF
cdr3_nt: TGTGCCACCAGCAACAAAAAGCTCGGACAGGGGGTGGAGACCCAGTACTTC
j_call: TRBJ2-5
v_call: TRBV15
clone_size: .
d_call: TRBD1

cdr3_aa: CASSLSGGRKLFF
cdr3_nt: TGTGCCAGCAGTTTATCGGGGGGACGAAAACTGTTTTTT
j_call: TRBJ1-4
v_call: TRBV27
clone_size: few
d_call: .

cdr3_aa: CASSLTAGLNEQFF
cdr3_nt: TGTGCCAGCAGCCTAACGGCAGGGCTCAATGAGCAGTTCTTC
j_call: TRBJ2-1
v_call: TRBV28
clone_size: few
d_call: .

cdr3_aa: CASSQPGRRHTDTQYF
cdr3_nt: TGCGCCAGCAGCCAACCGGGACGCCGTCACACAGATACGCAGTATTTT
j_call: TRBJ2-3
v_call: TRBV4-1
clone_size: .
d_call: .

cdr3_aa: CASSESNGLASEQYF
cdr3_nt: TGTGCCAGCAGTGAAAGTAACGGACTAGCTTCCGAGCAGTACTTC
j_call: TRBJ2-7
v_call: TRBV2
clone_size: few
d_call: TRBD2

cdr3_aa: CASSYRSRDREYEQYF
cdr3_nt: TGTGCCAGCAGTTACCGAAGCCGGGACAGGGAGTACGAGCAGTACTTC
j_call: TRBJ2-7
v_call: TRBV6-5
clone_size: once
d_call: TRBD1

cdr3_aa: CASSLLRRDTQYF
cdr3_nt: TGTGCCAGCAGCTTACTACGGCGGGATACGCAGTATTTT
j_call: TRBJ2-3
v_call: TRBV7-2
clone_size: .
d_call: .

cdr3_aa: CASSLGTGEQETQYF
cdr3_nt: TGCGCCAGCAGCTTGGGGACAGGAGAACAAGAGACCCAGTACTTC
j_call: TRBJ2-5
v_call: TRBV5-1
clone_size: many
d_call: TRBD1

cdr3_aa: CASSHGQEFQETQYF
cdr3_nt: TGTGCCAGCAGCCATGGACAGGAGTTCCAAGAGACCCAGTACTTC
j_call: TRBJ2-5
v_call: TRBV4-2
clone_size: .
d_call: TRBD1

cdr3_aa: CASSQEPGGQGYSPLHF
cdr3_nt: TGTGCCAGCAGCCAAGAGCCCGGGGGACAGGGGTATTCACCCCTCCACTTT
j_call: TRBJ1-6
v_call: TRBV14
clone_size: .
d_call: TRBD1

cdr3_aa: CASILGNEQFF
cdr3_nt: .
j_call: TRBJ2-1
v_call: TRBV19
clone_size: .
d_call: .

cdr3_aa: CASSYDREGETQYF
cdr3_nt: TGTGCCAGCAGCTACGACAGAGAGGGAGAGACCCAGTACTTC
j_call: TRBJ2-5
v_call: TRBV5-6
clone_size: .
d_call: .

cdr3_aa: CASLGGKDYGYTF
cdr3_nt: TGTGCTAGCCTCGGGGGCAAGGACTATGGCTACACCTTC
j_call: TRBJ1-2
v_call: TRBV6-5
clone_size: .
d_call: .

cdr3_aa: CASSLDGVADTQYF
cdr3_nt: TGTGCCAGCAGCTTAGACGGGGTTGCAGATACGCAGTATTTT
j_call: TRBJ2-3
v_call: TRBV13
clone_size: .
d_call: .

cdr3_aa: CASSQPGTSGVSTDTQYF
cdr3_nt: TGTGCCAGCAGCCAACCCGGGACTAGCGGGGTTAGCACAGATACGCAGTATTTT
j_call: TRBJ2-3
v_call: TRBV3-1
clone_size: .
d_call: TRBD2

cdr3_aa: CASSLDPTQYF
cdr3_nt: TGTGCCAGCAGCTTAGACCCTACCCAGTACTTC
j_call: TRBJ2-5
v_call: TRBV7-2
clone_size: .
d_call: .

cdr3_aa: CASSQDLTGLETQYF
cdr3_nt: TGCGCCAGCAGCCAAGATCTGACAGGCCTAGAGACCCAGTACTTC
j_call: TRBJ2-5
v_call: TRBV4-3
clone_size: .
d_call: .

cdr3_aa: CASSSSTGTYEQYF
cdr3_nt: TGTGCCAGCAGTTCTTCCACAGGCACCTACGAGCAGTACTTC
j_call: TRBJ2-7
v_call: TRBV6-5
clone_size: .
d_call: .

cdr3_aa: CASSGRAGGSTDTQYF
cdr3_nt: TGTGCCAGCAGCGGGCGAGCGGGGGGGAGCACAGATACGCAGTATTTT
j_call: TRBJ2-3
v_call: TRBV9
clone_size: .
d_call: TRBD2

cdr3_aa: CASSRLTSGGLYDEQYF
cdr3_nt: TGCGCCAGCAGTCGGTTGACTAGCGGGGGGCTGTACGATGAGCAGTACTTC
j_call: TRBJ2-4
v_call: TRBV4-3
clone_size: .
d_call: TRBD2

cdr3_aa: CAIMAGAKTYEQYF
cdr3_nt: TGTGCCATCATGGCCGGGGCTAAAACCTACGAGCAGTACTTC
j_call: TRBJ2-7
v_call: TRBV10-3
clone_size: few
d_call: .

cdr3_aa: CSARIGEQFF
cdr3_nt: TGCAGTGCTAGAATAGGCGAGCAGTTCTTC
j_call: TRBJ2-1
v_call: TRBV20-1
clone_size: .
d_call: .

cdr3_aa: CSATGSAGTDVSYEQYF
cdr3_nt: TGCAGTGCTACAGGCAGCGCCGGGACAGATGTTTCCTACGAGCAGTACTTC
j_call: TRBJ2-7
v_call: TRBV20-1
clone_size: .
d_call: TRBD1

cdr3_aa: CASSQGGGGSTDTQYF
cdr3_nt: TGTGCCAGCAGCCAAGGAGGGGGGGGAAGCACAGATACGCAGTATTTT
j_call: TRBJ2-3
v_call: TRBV4-2
clone_size: .
d_call: .

cdr3_aa: CASSRDRDNQPQHF
cdr3_nt: TGCGCCAGCAGCCGGGACAGGGATAATCAGCCCCAGCATTTT
j_call: TRBJ1-5
v_call: TRBV4-3
clone_size: few
d_call: TRBD1

cdr3_aa: CASSQDTRVLWGGYTF
cdr3_nt: TGCGCCAGCAGCCAAGATACGAGAGTTCTCTGGGGGGGCTACACCTTC
j_call: TRBJ1-2
v_call: TRBV4-3
clone_size: .
d_call: .

cdr3_aa: CSAFLPSVLEQFF
cdr3_nt: TGCAGTGCCTTCCTGCCTAGCGTTCTTGAGCAGTTCTTC
j_call: TRBJ2-1
v_call: TRBV20-1
clone_size: .
d_call: .

cdr3_aa: CASSLGSTGEYYEQYF
cdr3_nt: TGCGCCAGCAGCCTAGGGTCGACAGGAGAGTACTACGAGCAGTACTTC
j_call: TRBJ2-7
v_call: TRBV4-3
clone_size: .
d_call: .

cdr3_aa: CASTPMGQGHGQYF
cdr3_nt: TGCGCCAGCACTCCCATGGGACAGGGCCACGGGCAGTACTTC
j_call: TRBJ2-4
v_call: TRBV5-1
clone_size: once
d_call: TRBD1

cdr3_aa: CASGQGALGANVLTF
cdr3_nt: TGTGCCTCCGGACAGGGGGCGCTTGGGGCCAACGTCCTGACTTTC
j_call: TRBJ2-6
v_call: TRBV30
clone_size: .
d_call: TRBD1

cdr3_aa: CASSPSFRDIFNYGYTF
cdr3_nt: TGTGCCAGCAGCCCTAGTTTTAGGGACATATTTAACTATGGCTACACCTTC
j_call: TRBJ1-2
v_call: TRBV7-9
clone_size: .
d_call: .

cdr3_aa: CASGPLETQYF
cdr3_nt: TGTGCCAGCGGGCCATTGGAGACCCAGTACTTC
j_call: TRBJ2-5
v_call: TRBV2
clone_size: .
d_call: .

cdr3_aa: CASPGEFF
cdr3_nt: TGTGCCAGCCCAGGAGAGTTCTTC
j_call: TRBJ2-1
v_call: TRBV11-2
clone_size: few
d_call: .

cdr3_aa: CASSGQFNYGYTF
cdr3_nt: TGTGCTAGCTCAGGACAGTTCAACTATGGCTACACCTTC
j_call: TRBJ1-2
v_call: TRBV9
clone_size: many
d_call: .

cdr3_aa: CASDSSYNEQYF
cdr3_nt: TGTGCCAGCGATAGCTCCTACAATGAGCAGTACTTC
j_call: TRBJ2-7
v_call: TRBV28
clone_size: .
d_call: .

cdr3_aa: CASSPTPGQGHEQYF
cdr3_nt: TGTGCCAGCTCACCGACACCGGGACAGGGGCACGAGCAGTACTTC
j_call: TRBJ2-7
v_call: TRBV18
clone_size: .
d_call: TRBD1

cdr3_aa: CASSTYDPTRNEQFF
cdr3_nt: TGTGCCAGCAGTACCTACGACCCAACGAGAAATGAGCAGTTCTTC
j_call: TRBJ2-1
v_call: TRBV12-3/TRBV12-4
clone_size: .
d_call: .

cdr3_aa: CATSRDRGFLEKLFF
cdr3_nt: TGTGCCACCAGCAGAGACCGGGGGTTTCTCGAAAAACTGTTTTTT
j_call: TRBJ1-4
v_call: TRBV15
clone_size: .
d_call: .

cdr3_aa: CASSQAAQGNNEQYF
cdr3_nt: TGCGCCAGCAGCCAAGCGGCACAGGGTAACAATGAGCAGTACTTC
j_call: TRBJ2-7
v_call: TRBV4-3
clone_size: .
d_call: .